The 23 T cell receptor beta chains presented below share a single source sample, sequenced in a study of control samples from healthy donors and cancer patients. Profiled with immunoSEQ multiplex PCR; TCRdb holds only in-frame clones, not every one. The data show 75,000 to 95,000 clones, about 88% seen once. Specimen: blood. The origin of the receptors is a woman between 45 and 65 years old in good health.

In the case of this clone: At one boundary the junction diverges from the germline segment, which might be a read error. Within the sample, other DNA sequences also encode this same CDR3. The J gene is TRBJ1-4, the V gene TRBV3-1 (or the pseudogene TRBV3-2); D not resolved. Germline V gene sequence: CDR1 LGHDT, CDR2 YNNKEL (reference sequence). The length of the CDR3 is 14 residues. CDR3 nucleotides: TGCGCCAGCAGCTTCGATGCAACTAATGAAAAACTGTTTTTT. It yields the protein CASSFDATNEKLFF.

The chain combines TRBV15 with TRBJ2-2; D not resolved. From germline, CDR1 is LNHNV and CDR2 YYDKDF (reference sequence). The CDR3 runs 17 residues. V dropped 3 bases and J dropped 7 bases, with 21 bases sitting between them. For the CDR3, the DNA is TGTGCCACCAGCAGGGAACGACCGATCGCAAAAATCGGGGAGCTGTTTTTT. Translated, it gives CATSRERPIAKIGELFF. The full variable domain, rest sourced from reference TRBV15 and TRBJ2-2, is DAMVIQNPRYQVTQFGKPVTLSCSQTLNHNVMYWYQQKSSQAPKLLFHYYDKDFNNEADTPDNFQSRRPNTSFCFLDIRSPGLGDTAMYLCATSRERPIAKIGELFFGEGSRLTVL.

The table lists this clone with a few counts. The chain uses TRBV5-1 and TRBJ1-2, with a weak D call TRBD1 (6 bases). The CDR3 is made up of 14 amino acids. Trimming pared 0 bases from V and 8 bases from J, leaving 14 bases between. Per the germline V gene, CDR1 is SGHRS and CDR2 is YFSETQ. The CDR3 bases are TGCGCCAGCAGCTTGGGGGATGGGGGCCGGGGCTACACCTTC. This encodes CASSLGDGGRGYTF.

The V gene is TRBV21-1, the J gene TRBJ2-2; the D call of TRBD2 is as the table states it, not checked on the DNA. TRBV21-1 is described as a pseudogene. The CDR3 runs to 16 residues. CDR3 region: CASSLFGGRGTGELFF. CDR3 DNA sequence: TGTGCCAGCAGCCTTTTCGGGGGGCGCGGGACCGGGGAGCTGTTTTTT.

This chain joins TRBV5-6 and TRBJ1-2; D is uncertain. Per the germline V gene, CDR1 is SGHDT and CDR2 is YYEEEE. This CDR3 region has 12 residues. Trimming stripped 5 bases from V and 4 bases from J, with 9 bases between. The CDR3 region is CASSSSTYGYTF. CDR3 nucleotide sequence: TGTGCCAGCAGTTCCAGTACCTATGGCTACACCTTC.

This clone has only one observation. The chain couples TRBV24-1 to TRBJ2-1, with a tentative D call TRBD2 (6 bases). The germline V and J ends were trimmed by 3 bases and 3 bases, with 14 bases remaining between them. This CDR3 is built from 16 residues. Per the germline V gene, CDR1 is KGHDR and CDR2 is SFDVKD. This CDR3 is CATSDGAGTNYNEQFF. The CDR3 DNA reads TGTGCCACCAGTGATGGGGCGGGGACCAACTACAATGAGCAGTTCTTC.

The chain recombines TRBV10-3 with TRBJ1-4; TRBD1 might be the D (6 bases). V gave up 2 bases and J gave up 3 bases, with 10 bases separating them. Germline assignment: CDR1 ENHRY and CDR2 SYGVKD. The length of the CDR3 is 15 residues. The CDR3 nucleotides read TGTGCCATCAGTGAGGGGCAGGGGTCTAATGAAAAACTGTTTTTT. This sequence encodes CAISEGQGSNEKLFF.

The rearrangement links TRBV27 to TRBJ1-2, with 8 bases that match TRBD1. V shed 3 bases and J 8 bases; nucleotides not matched to a gene: 20. There are 18 residues in the CDR3. Germline-derived CDR1 and CDR2 are MNHEY and SMNVEV (reference sequence). The chain's CDR3 is CASSLKVYRDRKFRGYTF. DNA for the CDR3: TGTGCCAGCAGTTTGAAGGTTTACAGGGACAGGAAATTTCGGGGCTACACCTTC.

The chain is built from TRBV6-6 and TRBJ2-2; D unclear. CDR3 length: 16 amino acids. Germline V CDR1 and CDR2: MNHNY, SVGAGI (reference sequence). Trimming removed 4 bases from V and 2 bases from J, with 14 bases in between. CDR3 nucleotides: TGTGCCAGCAGTTTACTTACTACATTAAACACCGGGGAGCTGTTTTTT. Translated: CASSLLTTLNTGELFF.

The chain carries TRBV10-2 and TRBJ2-4; D remains unclear. Germline CDR1 reads WSHSY; CDR2 reads SAAADI. The CDR3 runs 12 residues. V lost 3 bases and J 4 bases, leaving 4 bases between the germline ends. CDR3 coding DNA: TGCGCCAGCAGTGAACAGAAAAACATTCAGTACTTC. The encoded protein is CASSEQKNIQYF.

Note on this clone: The identical CDR3 is also encoded by other nucleotide sequences in the sample. The chain links TRBV9 to TRBJ1-2, with D uncertain. The germline V gene encodes CDR1 SGDLS and CDR2 YYNGEE. The CDR3 has 13 residues. Trimming took off 0 bases at V and 0 bases at J, with 3 bases between the two ends. The CDR3 DNA reads TGTGCCAGCAGCGTAGGTACTAACTATGGCTACACCTTC. It translates to CASSVGTNYGYTF.

The V gene is TRBV29-1, the J gene TRBJ1-1, with 11 bases lining up with TRBD1. The length of the CDR3 is 15 residues. Germline CDR1 SQVTM, CDR2 ANQGSEA. Trimming took 6 bases from V and 7 from J; bases not matched to a gene: 13. CDR3: CSVKMGQGVRGEAFF. CDR3 in DNA: TGCAGCGTGAAGATGGGACAGGGGGTTAGAGGTGAAGCTTTCTTT.

The chain is built from TRBV13 and TRBJ2-3; no clear D gene. The CDR3 has 15 residues. V lost 3 bases and J 1 base, leaving 11 bases between the germline ends. In germline, CDR1 is PRHDT, CDR2 FYEKMQ (reference sequence). The CDR3 spells CASSLGKGRTDTQYF. The CDR3 DNA reads as TGTGCCAGCAGCTTGGGGAAAGGGCGCACAGATACGCAGTATTTT.

This clone was found a few times. The chain joins TRBV3-1 (or the pseudogene TRBV3-2) to TRBJ1-6, with D unclear. The V gene lost 2 bases and the J gene lost 11 bases, with 13 bases spanning the gap. In germline, CDR1 is LGHDT, CDR2 YNNKEL (reference sequence). The CDR3 extends over 14 amino acids. The CDR3 DNA follows: TGTGCCAGCAGCCAATCAGGCCCTTCTACACCCCTCCACTTT. It is translated as CASSQSGPSTPLHF.

This CDR3 is CASSSLSGRGNTGELFF. In DNA form, the CDR3 reads TGTGCCAGCAGCTCATTGTCAGGCAGAGGGAACACCGGGGAGCTGTTTTTT. The gene calls are TRBV11-3 and TRBJ2-2; no definite D call. The germline gives CDR1 SGHNT, CDR2 YENEEA. V shed 4 bases and J shed 1 base, with 16 bases lying between them. The CDR3 runs to 17 residues.

The chain uses TRBV9 and TRBJ1-5, with a tentative D call TRBD1 (5 bases). The CDR3 spans 14 residues. Between the trimmed V and J ends, which lost 3 bases and 1 base, there was a span of 8 bases. Germline V gives CDR1 SGDLS, CDR2 YYNGEE. CDR3 DNA sequence: TGTGCCAGCAGCGCACGGGACAGCAATCAGCCCCAGCATTTT. This translates into CASSARDSNQPQHF.

This clone was observed once. The V and J genes are TRBV6-5 and TRBJ2-5; a weak D match, TRBD2 (5 bases). The CDR3 covers 14 residues. Germline V gene data show CDR1 as MNHEY and CDR2 as SVGAGI. The V gene lost 6 bases and the J gene lost 4 bases, with 15 bases spanning the gap. CDR3 DNA: TGTGCCAGCAGCTTCCGTGGGGAGATAGAGACCCAGTACTTC. Translating gives CASSFRGEIETQYF.

This chain joins TRBV5-1 and TRBJ1-5; D remains unclear. Germline V gene lookup returns CDR1 SGHRS and CDR2 YFSETQ. This CDR3 is 13 amino acids long. V lost 2 bases and J lost 4, with 7 bases in between. CDR3: CASSLGVNQPQHF. The CDR3 DNA sequence: TGCGCCAGCAGCTTAGGAGTAAATCAGCCCCAGCATTTT. Combining the CDR3 with reference TRBV5-1 and TRBJ1-5 gives the whole variable domain KAGVTQTPRYLIKTRGQQVTLSCSPISGHRSVSWYQQTPGQGLQFLFEYFSETQRNKGNFPGRFSGRQFSNSRSEMNVSTLELGDSALYLCASSLGVNQPQHFGDGTRLSIL.

The genes are TRBV15 and TRBJ1-1; D perhaps matches TRBD1 (5 bases). Trimming pared 1 base from V and 5 bases from J, leaving 11 bases between. This CDR3 is built from 14 residues. CDR1 and CDR2 (germline): LNHNV, YYDKDF (reference sequence). The chain's CDR3 is CATSRGQGGTEAFF. CDR3 nucleotide sequence: TGTGCCACCAGCAGAGGGCAGGGTGGAACTGAAGCTTTCTTT. The complete variable domain, with remaining parts taken from reference TRBV15 and TRBJ1-1, reads DAMVIQNPRYQVTQFGKPVTLSCSQTLNHNVMYWYQQKSSQAPKLLFHYYDKDFNNEADTPDNFQSRRPNTSFCFLDIRSPGLGDTAMYLCATSRGQGGTEAFFGQGTRLTVV.

The chain employs TRBV9 and TRBJ2-2; unclear D gene. Germline V lookup: CDR1 SGDLS, CDR2 YYNGEE. Trimming removed 0 bases from V and 1 base from J, with 10 bases in between. This CDR3 comprises 16 residues. CDR3 nucleotides: TGTGCCAGCAGCGTAGGTCATTCAGTGAACACCGGGGAGCTGTTTTTT. This codes for CASSVGHSVNTGELFF.

The chain couples TRBV7-8 to TRBJ2-5, with D tentatively TRBD1 or TRBD2 (5 bases each). CDR1 is SGHVS, CDR2 FQNEAQ, per germline. Trimming stripped 4 bases from V and 1 base from J, with 7 bases between. The CDR3 sequence is 13 residues long. The CDR3 DNA follows: TGTGCCAGCAGCTGGGGGTCCCAAGAGACCCAGTACTTC. It encodes CASSWGSQETQYF.

This rearrangement joins TRBV6-2 or TRBV6-3 to TRBJ2-4, with 7 bases that match TRBD1. Germline lookup yields CDR1 MNHEY and CDR2 SVGEGT. The junction had 4 bases not matched to a gene; V was cut back by 2 bases and J by 0 bases. The CDR3 has 16 residues. CDR3 loop: CASSYGTGEAKNIQYF. In nucleotides, the CDR3 is TGTGCCAGCAGTTACGGTACAGGGGAAGCCAAAAACATTCAGTACTTC.

This clone has only a few counts. The chain is built from TRBV4-2 and TRBJ1-1; D gene unclear. The length of the CDR3 is 14 residues. The germline CDR1 and CDR2 sequences are LGHNA and YNFKEQ. The V end was cut by 1 base, the J end by 10 bases, with 16 bases between. The CDR3 here is CASSQAGGLGGAFF. The CDR3 bases are TGTGCCAGCAGCCAAGCTGGCGGGTTGGGCGGAGCTTTCTTT.